This is a list of T cell receptor beta chains from one sample in a study of Ad26.COV2.S vaccination and SARS-CoV-2 variants. The table came from immunoSEQ multiplex PCR; TCRdb's copy has only in-frame clones and leaves some out. The profile covers about 350,000 clones, with 86% appearing a single time and about 11% taken by the ten largest. The sequencing here drew on peripheral blood, taken in a trial of Ad26.COV2.S vaccine versus placebo. These receptors were taken from a person between 18 and 65 years old who received the Ad26.COV2.S COVID-19 vaccine or a placebo. CDR3s include the opening cysteine and the closing phenylalanine or tryptophan. The order of the fields is clone size, J gene, D gene, V gene, CDR3 length, CDR3 protein, CDR3 DNA. D genes are given only for firm matches. Clone sizes are given selectively: once, few, many, or a class where the clone is expanded.

size: once; J: TRBJ1-6; D: NA; V: TRBV6-1; length: 14; CDR3: CASSEGPHNSPLHF; DNA: TGTGCCAGCAGTGAAGGGCCCCATAATTCACCCCTCCACTTT
size: NA; J: TRBJ2-2; D: NA; V: TRBV7-9; length: 12; CDR3: CASYLELGELFF; DNA: TGTGCCAGCTACCTAGAACTCGGGGAGCTGTTTTTT
size: few; J: TRBJ2-2; D: NA; V: TRBV14; length: 13; CDR3: CASSQNTAGELFF; DNA: TGTGCCAGCAGCCAAAATACCGCCGGGGAGCTGTTTTTT
size: NA; J: TRBJ1-1; D: NA; V: TRBV6-5; length: 13; CDR3: CASSETVNTEAFF; DNA: TGTGCCAGCAGCGAGACAGTGAACACTGAAGCTTTCTTT
size: many; J: TRBJ2-7; D: NA; V: TRBV5-1; length: 14; CDR3: CASSLPDTSYEQYF; DNA: TGCGCCAGCAGCTTGCCGGACACATCCTACGAGCAGTACTTC
size: NA; J: TRBJ1-2; D: NA; V: TRBV6-5; length: 13; CDR3: CASSDDSLAGYTF; DNA: TGTGCCAGCTCCGACGACAGTTTGGCCGGCTACACCTTC
size: NA; J: TRBJ2-1; D: NA; V: TRBV2; length: 14; CDR3: CASSGPPSYNEQFF; DNA: TGTGCCAGCAGTGGGCCGCCATCCTACAATGAGCAGTTCTTC
size: NA; J: TRBJ2-7; D: NA; V: TRBV11-2; length: 13; CDR3: CASSSSASYEQYF; DNA: TGTGCCAGCAGCTCCTCAGCGTCCTACGAGCAGTACTTC
size: NA; J: TRBJ2-1; D: TRBD2; V: TRBV6-2/TRBV6-3; length: 16; CDR3: CASSYSWTSGGDEQFF; DNA: TGTGCCAGCAGTTACTCGTGGACTAGCGGCGGGGATGAGCAGTTCTTC
size: NA; J: TRBJ2-3; D: NA; V: TRBV19; length: 12; CDR3: CASKARTDTQYF; DNA: TGTGCCAGTAAGGCCCGCACAGATACGCAGTATTTT
size: NA; J: TRBJ2-5; D: TRBD2; V: TRBV5-4; length: 18; CDR3: CASSLYPEGLAGEETQYF; DNA: TGTGCCAGCAGCTTGTACCCGGAAGGACTAGCGGGGGAAGAGACCCAGTACTTC